The 17 T cell receptor beta chains below were found in one sample sequenced in a study of blood T cell repertoires in COVID-19. The assay was immunoSEQ multiplex PCR, and TCRdb's table has in-frame clones only and misses some. Of more than 250,000 clones listed, around 85% are singletons. The sequenced material came from peripheral blood. The receptors stem from a woman under 40 who had recovered from COVID-19.

As for this clone: Other DNA sequences in the same sample also yield this CDR3. CDR3 in amino acids: CASSLGDRGLQETQYF. CDR3 nucleotides: TGTGCCAGCAGCCTAGGGGACAGGGGACTACAAGAGACCCAGTACTTC. V and J are TRBV7-9 and TRBJ2-5, with TRBD1 matching over 10 bases. The CDR3 contains 16 residues. CDR1 and CDR2 from the germline V gene are SEHNR and FQNEAQ (reference sequence). V was pared by 5 bases and J by 2 bases, with 8 bases of the junction left unmatched.

This clone was detected only a few times. This chain uses TRBV19 with TRBJ2-1; 11 bases are a match to TRBD2. Germline trimming cut 10 bases from V and 4 bases from J; bases unmatched to any gene: 6. This CDR3 region has 14 residues. Per the germline V gene, CDR1 is LNHDA and CDR2 is SQIVND (reference sequence). CDR3 sequence reads: CATRVAGGYNEQFF. CDR3 in DNA: TGTGCCACTCGGGTAGCGGGAGGGTACAATGAGCAGTTCTTC. Filled out from reference TRBV19 and TRBJ2-1, the complete variable domain reads DGGITQSPKYLFRKEGQNVTLSCEQNLNHDAMYWYRQDPGQGLRLIYYSQIVNDFQKGDIAEGYSVSREKKESFPLTVTSAQKNPTAFYLCATRVAGGYNEQFFGPGTRLTVL.

This chain joins TRBV4-3 and TRBJ1-5; no firm D call. The germline gives CDR1 LGHNA, CDR2 YSLEER. Trimming removed 0 bases at V and 5 bases at J, with 5 bases between. The CDR3 runs 13 residues. The CDR3: CASSQDMYQPQHF. The CDR3 DNA sequence: TGCGCCAGCAGCCAAGATATGTATCAGCCCCAGCATTTT.

J is TRBJ2-7 and V is TRBV7-8; 8 bases fit TRBD2. Germline CDR1 is SGHVS and CDR2 is FQNEAQ. V lost 5 bases, J lost 5 bases, and 14 bases stayed unmatched. CDR3 length equals 16 residues. The CDR3 protein is CASSPEGLGLFHEQYF. CDR3 bases: TGTGCCAGCAGCCCAGAGGGACTAGGTCTCTTCCACGAGCAGTACTTC.

This chain links TRBV3-1 (or the pseudogene TRBV3-2) with TRBJ2-6; tentative D call: TRBD2 (6 bases). The germline V gene has CDR1 LGHDT and CDR2 YNNKEL (reference sequence). CDR3 length: 16 residues. The V end was cut by 3 bases, the J end by 1 base, with 10 bases between. This CDR3 is CASSQSRGSGANVLTF. DNA of the CDR3: TGTGCCAGCAGCCAGAGCCGGGGGTCTGGGGCCAACGTCCTGACTTTC.

The rearrangement joins TRBV23-1 to TRBJ1-5; 8 nucleotides match TRBD1. TRBV23-1 is assigned to the ORF class and has an uncertain function. This CDR3 spans 16 amino acids. V lost 2 bases, J lost 6 bases, and 9 bases stayed unmatched. In DNA form, the CDR3 reads TGCGCCAGCAGTCAACGCGACAGGGGAAGCGGTCAGCCCCAGCATTTT. Amino acid sequence: CASSQRDRGSGQPQHF.

The chain combines TRBV12-3 or TRBV12-4 with TRBJ1-2; D gene unclear. The CDR3 consists of 13 residues. The V and J ends lost 4 bases and 7 bases respectively, with 13 bases between them. The CDR3 is CASSYQFQAGYTF. The CDR3 DNA follows: TGTGCCAGCAGTTATCAGTTCCAGGCTGGCTACACCTTC.

This chain links TRBV28 with TRBJ1-1; D gene unclear. The ends were cut back, 6 bases at V and 6 bases at J, with 14 bases in the middle. The CDR3 loop spans 13 amino acids. Germline assignment: CDR1 MDHEN and CDR2 SYDVKM. CDR3: CASRRESVAEAFF. The CDR3 DNA reads as TGTGCCAGCAGGAGGGAGTCGGTCGCTGAAGCTTTCTTT. Using reference TRBV28 and TRBJ1-1 for the parts outside the CDR3, the full variable domain is DVKVTQSSRYLVKRTGEKVFLECVQDMDHENMFWYRQDPGLGLRLIYFSYDVKMKEKGDIPEGYSVSREKKERFSLILESASTNQTSMYLCASRRESVAEAFFGQGTRLTVV.

The chain carries TRBV6-2 or TRBV6-3 and TRBJ1-5; a weak D match, TRBD1 (5 bases). The CDR3 contains 15 residues. V was clipped by 4 bases and J by 5 bases, with 15 bases between them. The germline gives CDR1 MNHEY, CDR2 SVGEGT. CDR3 nucleotides: TGTGCCAGCAGTTCCAGGGAGGGTTCTCATCAGCCCCAGCATTTT. Translated, it gives CASSSREGSHQPQHF.

The chain links TRBV28 to TRBJ2-7, with D perhaps TRBD2 (6 bases). Germline V gene data show CDR1 as MDHEN and CDR2 as SYDVKM. V lost 3 bases to trimming and J lost 4 bases, with 19 bases between them. CDR3 length equals 16 residues. CDR3 region: CASSFGTGLGEYEQYF. DNA of the CDR3: TGTGCCAGCAGTTTCGGAACGGGACTTGGGGAATACGAGCAGTACTTC.

This chain connects TRBV2 to TRBJ2-5, with 8 bases fitting TRBD1. The CDR3 totals 13 residues. In germline, CDR1 is SNHLY, CDR2 FYNNEI. With V trimmed by 3 bases and J by 6 bases, 3 bases remained unmatched. Here the CDR3 reads CASSDDRGKTQYF. The CDR3 bases are TGTGCCAGCAGTGACGACAGGGGAAAGACCCAGTACTTC.

J is TRBJ2-3 and V is TRBV11-2, with a weak D call TRBD2 (6 bases). The CDR3 covers 12 residues. Looked up from germline, CDR1 is SGHAT and CDR2 is FQNNGV. V dropped 5 bases and J dropped 9 bases, with 12 bases sitting between them. The CDR3 region is CASSPGGVTQYF. Here the CDR3 DNA reads TGTGCCAGCAGCCCCGGCGGGGTGACGCAGTATTTT.

The J gene is TRBJ2-1, the V gene TRBV9; D ambiguous. Germline V gene data show CDR1 as SGDLS and CDR2 as YYNGEE. The CDR3 is 16 residues long. V was pared by 2 bases and J by 2 bases, with 14 bases between. Written as DNA, the CDR3 is TGTGCCAGCAGCGTTGGTAGCTCACTAACCTACAATGAGCAGTTCTTC. Its protein is CASSVGSSLTYNEQFF.

The rearrangement joins TRBV19 to TRBJ2-3; 7 bases map to TRBD1. The CDR3 is made up of 17 amino acids. The V and J ends lost 4 bases and 4 bases, in that order; junction bases with no gene match: 14. Germline V gene sequence: CDR1 LNHDA, CDR2 SQIVND (reference sequence). This chain's CDR3 is CASSSAPGTVGADTQYF. DNA for the CDR3: TGTGCCAGTAGTAGCGCCCCCGGGACAGTAGGTGCAGATACGCAGTATTTT.

V and J are TRBV2 and TRBJ2-7; 10 bases line up with TRBD2. V lost 1 base, J lost 7 bases, and 7 bases stayed unmatched. Germline CDR1 and CDR2: SNHLY and FYNNEI. The CDR3 has 15 amino acids. In DNA form, the CDR3 reads TGTGCCAGCAGTGAAGAGGTAGCGGGGGGCCGGGAGCAGTACTTC. It encodes CASSEEVAGGREQYF.

J is TRBJ2-5 and V is TRBV19; 9 positions agree with TRBD1. V lost 1 base to trimming and J lost 4 bases; unmatched junction nucleotides: 4. Germline CDR1 reads LNHDA; CDR2 reads SQIVND (reference sequence). The CDR3 has 15 amino acids. CDR3 DNA: TGTGCCAGTAGTATAGCCGACAGGGGGAGAGAGACCCAGTACTTC. Its translation is CASSIADRGRETQYF.

This chain uses TRBV27 with TRBJ2-1, with TRBD2 matching over 8 bases. The CDR3 sequence is 17 residues long. With 2 bases clipped from V and 9 bases from J, the junction kept 15 bases outside the gene matches. The V gene's germline CDR1 is MNHEY and CDR2 SMNVEV (reference sequence). In DNA, the CDR3 is TGTGCCAGCAGTTTAGAGAGCCTTAGCGGGATGAGGGGTGAGCAGTTCTTC. Residues: CASSLESLSGMRGEQFF.